This T cell receptor beta chain was sequenced in a study of cytomegalovirus exposure and HLA in healthy donors. Study-level findings and limits: Specificity of a few CMV-associated chains for CMV antigens was verified in vitro. The study reported that TCR beta sequences accurately predicted HLA-A and HLA-B alleles in most subjects. What a later analysis reportedly showed was that an Asian-associated ancestry cluster had fewer N-insertions than the approximately 700-donor mean.

In the PCR, 60 Vbeta and 13 Jbeta primers were used. Produced via immunoSEQ multiplex PCR; TCRdb's table is partial and in-frame only. The sample includes 60,000 to 90,000 clones, less than 75% of them seen just once. Turning to this clone: Its antigen is unknown.

V was pared by 0 bases and J by 8 bases, with 14 bases between. Germline CDR1 is SGDLS and CDR2 is YYNGEE. The CDR3 has 14 residues. The source material was PBMCs. The V call is TRBV9, the J call TRBJ1-2; maybe TRBD1 (5 bases). The source is a man in his forties in good health and CMV-seropositive. CDR3 sequence reads: CASSVVGGSSGYTF. The CDR3 DNA reads as TGTGCCAGCAGCGTAGTGGGGGGGAGCAGCGGCTACACCTTC.